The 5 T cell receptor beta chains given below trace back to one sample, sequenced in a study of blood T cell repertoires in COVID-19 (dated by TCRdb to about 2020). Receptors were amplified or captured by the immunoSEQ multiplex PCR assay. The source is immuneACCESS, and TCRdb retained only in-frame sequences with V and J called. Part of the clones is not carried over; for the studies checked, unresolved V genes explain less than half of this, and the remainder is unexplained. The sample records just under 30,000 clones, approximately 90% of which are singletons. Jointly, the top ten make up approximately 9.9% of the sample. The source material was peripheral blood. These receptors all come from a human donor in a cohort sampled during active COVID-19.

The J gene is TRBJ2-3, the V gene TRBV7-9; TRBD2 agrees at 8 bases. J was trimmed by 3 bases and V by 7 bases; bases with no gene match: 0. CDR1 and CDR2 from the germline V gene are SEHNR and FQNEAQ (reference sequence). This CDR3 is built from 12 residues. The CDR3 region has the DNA TGTGCCAGCAAGCGGGGGACAGATACGCAGTATTTT. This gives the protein CASKRGTDTQYF.

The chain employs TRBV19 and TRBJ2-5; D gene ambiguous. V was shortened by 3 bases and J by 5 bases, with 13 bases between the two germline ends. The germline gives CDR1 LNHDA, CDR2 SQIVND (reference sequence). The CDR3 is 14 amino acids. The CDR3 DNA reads TGTGCCAGTAGTATTGGCGCGGCTGCCGAGACCCAGTACTTC. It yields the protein CASSIGAAAETQYF.

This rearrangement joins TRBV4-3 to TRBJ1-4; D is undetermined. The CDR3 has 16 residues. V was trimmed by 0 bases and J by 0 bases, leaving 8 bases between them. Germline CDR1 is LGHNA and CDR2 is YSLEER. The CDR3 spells CASSQDGTPTNEKLFF. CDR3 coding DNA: TGCGCCAGCAGCCAAGACGGTACCCCAACTAATGAAAAACTGTTTTTT.

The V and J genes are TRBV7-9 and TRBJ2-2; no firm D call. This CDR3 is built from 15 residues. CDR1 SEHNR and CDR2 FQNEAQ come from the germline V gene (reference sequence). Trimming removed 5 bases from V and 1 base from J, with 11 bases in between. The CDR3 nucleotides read TGTGCCAGCAGCCTTCGACTTAGGAACACCGGGGAGCTGTTTTTT. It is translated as CASSLRLRNTGELFF. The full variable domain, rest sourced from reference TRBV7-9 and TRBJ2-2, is DTGVSQNPRHKITKRGQNVTFRCDPISEHNRLYWYRQTLGQGPEFLTYFQNEAQLEKSRLLSDRFSAERPKGSFSTLEIQRTEQGDSAMYLCASSLRLRNTGELFFGEGSRLTVL.

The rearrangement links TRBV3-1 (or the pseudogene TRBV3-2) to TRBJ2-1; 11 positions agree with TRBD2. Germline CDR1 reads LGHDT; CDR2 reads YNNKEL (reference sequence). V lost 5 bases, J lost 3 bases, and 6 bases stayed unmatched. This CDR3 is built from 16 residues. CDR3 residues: CASSKLAGVNYNEQFF. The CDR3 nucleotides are TGTGCCAGCAGCAAACTAGCGGGGGTAAACTACAATGAGCAGTTCTTC.